Sequencing of this TCR beta chain was carried out in a study of identical twins. The study, taken as a whole, reports: Memory repertoires showed no such pattern, whereas abundant cord blood beta clonotypes carried fewer insertions.

This clonotype was seen at least ten times. Its antigen is as yet unknown. It was template switching that added a universal primer site, and there were unique molecular identifiers on the cDNA. Each CDR3 protein gets one entry after TCRdb re-called the 5' RACE reads with MiXCR. The sample includes hundreds of thousands of distinct CDR3 sequences, 8.6% seen only once; the top ten take roughly 0.9%. The CDR3 loop spans 16 amino acids. CDR1 and CDR2 from the germline V gene are DFQATT and SNEGSKA (reference sequence). The germline V and J ends were trimmed by 1 base and 0 bases, with 12 bases remaining between them. These data were likewise used in another study, on yellow fever vaccine responses in identical twins. Per that study: Reportedly, twins showed a vaccine T cell response that looked partly convergent and partly personalized.

The TCR was taken from a woman under 30 in good health. Sequencing input: PBMCs. This rearrangement joins TRBV20-1 to TRBJ1-4, with D possibly matching TRBD1 (6 bases). The CDR3 DNA reads as TGCAGTGCTAGAGGGGGGACATCTGCAACTAATGAAAAACTGTTTTTT. It yields the protein CSARGGTSATNEKLFF.